This TCR beta chain comes out of a study of cytomegalovirus exposure and HLA in healthy donors. This CDR3 region has 15 residues. With 4 bases removed from V and 1 base from J, the gap between germline ends came to 8 bases. Per germline, CDR1 MNHNY and CDR2 SVGAGI (reference sequence). Amplification used 60 Vbeta primers and 13 Jbeta primers. Here immunoSEQ multiplex PCR was the method, and the copy in TCRdb shows in-frame clones only, minus some. The sample has about 210,000 clones; 86% are singletons. This sequence originates from a woman aged 30 to 39 in good health and CMV-seronegative. The chain has TRBV6-6 and TRBJ2-6; D gene unclear. Input material: PBMCs. The CDR3 loop reads CASSSRSSGANVLTF. The DNA for the CDR3 is TGTGCCAGCAGTTCTCGGTCATCTGGGGCCAACGTCCTGACTTTC.